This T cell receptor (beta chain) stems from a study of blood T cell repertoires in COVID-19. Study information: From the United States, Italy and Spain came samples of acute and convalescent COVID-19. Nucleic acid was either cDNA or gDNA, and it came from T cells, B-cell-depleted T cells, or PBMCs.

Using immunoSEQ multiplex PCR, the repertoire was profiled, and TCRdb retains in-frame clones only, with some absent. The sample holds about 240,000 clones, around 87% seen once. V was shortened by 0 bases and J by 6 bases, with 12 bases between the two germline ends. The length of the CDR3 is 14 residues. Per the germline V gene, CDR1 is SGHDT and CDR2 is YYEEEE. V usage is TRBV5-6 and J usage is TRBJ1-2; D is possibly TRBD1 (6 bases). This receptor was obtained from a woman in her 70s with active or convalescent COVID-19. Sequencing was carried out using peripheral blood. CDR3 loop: CASSLVNRVDGYTF. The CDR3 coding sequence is TGTGCCAGCAGCTTGGTGAACAGGGTGGATGGCTACACCTTC.